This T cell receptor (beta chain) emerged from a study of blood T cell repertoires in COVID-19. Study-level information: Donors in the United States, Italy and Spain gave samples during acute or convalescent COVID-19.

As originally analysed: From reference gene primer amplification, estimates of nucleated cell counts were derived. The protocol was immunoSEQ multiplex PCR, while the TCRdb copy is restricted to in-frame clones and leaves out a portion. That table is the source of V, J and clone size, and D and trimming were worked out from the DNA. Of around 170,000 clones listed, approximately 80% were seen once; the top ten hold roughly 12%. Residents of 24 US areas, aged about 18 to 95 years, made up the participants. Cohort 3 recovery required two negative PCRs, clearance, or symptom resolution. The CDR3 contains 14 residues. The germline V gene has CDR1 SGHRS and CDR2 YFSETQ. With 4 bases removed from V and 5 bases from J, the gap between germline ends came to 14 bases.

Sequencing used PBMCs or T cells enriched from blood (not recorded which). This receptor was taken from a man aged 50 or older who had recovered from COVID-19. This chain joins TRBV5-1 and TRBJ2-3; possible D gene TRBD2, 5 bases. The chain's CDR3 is CASSTPSGEDTQYF. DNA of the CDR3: TGCGCCAGCAGCACCCCAAGCGGAGAAGATACGCAGTATTTT.